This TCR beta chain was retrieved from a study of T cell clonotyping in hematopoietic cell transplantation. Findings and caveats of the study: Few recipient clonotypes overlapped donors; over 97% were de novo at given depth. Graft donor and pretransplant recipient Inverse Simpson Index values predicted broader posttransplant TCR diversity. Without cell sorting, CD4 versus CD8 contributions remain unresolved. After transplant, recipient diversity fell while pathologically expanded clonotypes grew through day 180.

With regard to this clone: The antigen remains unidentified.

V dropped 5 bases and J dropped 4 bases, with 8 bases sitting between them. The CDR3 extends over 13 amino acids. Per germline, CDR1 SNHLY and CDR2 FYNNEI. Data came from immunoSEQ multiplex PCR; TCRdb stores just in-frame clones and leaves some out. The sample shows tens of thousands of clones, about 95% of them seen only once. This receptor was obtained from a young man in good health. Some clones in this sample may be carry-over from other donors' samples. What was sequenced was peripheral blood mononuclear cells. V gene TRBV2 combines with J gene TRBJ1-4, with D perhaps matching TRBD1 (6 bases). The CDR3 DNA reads TGTGCCAGCAGTAAGGACAGTAATGAAAAACTGTTTTTT. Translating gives CASSKDSNEKLFF. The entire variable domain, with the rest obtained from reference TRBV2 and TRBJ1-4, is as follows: EPEVTQTPSHQVTQMGQEVILRCVPISNHLYFYWYRQILGQKVEFLVSFYNNEISEKSEIFDDQFSVERPDGSNFTLKIRSTKLEDSAMYFCASSKDSNEKLFFGSGTQLSVL.